A single sample is the source of the 17 T cell receptor beta chains below, sequenced in a study of beta chain features in type 1 diabetes (dated by TCRdb to 2016 to 2019). On the study overall, not on this receptor specifically: A moderate but significant shortening of TCRB CDR3 length was observed in type 1 diabetes patients in all four CD4+ subsets.

Their target antigens are unknown. The library was generated by the immunoSEQ multiplex PCR assay. The entire amount of isolated RNA was reverse transcribed using the High Capacity cDNA Reverse Transcription Kit, so the sequenced TCRB transcripts were expressed ones. Here the immuneACCESS table is served through TCRdb, limited to in-frame sequences with V and J called. Missing clones are a known gap in these copies; in checked studies unresolved V genes cover under half, and the rest lacks a known reason. The sample yields 680,000 or so clones; under 15% were counted once. The ten top clones hold 0.022% of the sample. Material: naive CD4+ T cells from blood. Reading the label with the study, this specimen's cell subset or site is: true naive CD4+ T cells. These receptors all stem from a young man with type 1 diabetes.

This clone was detected a few times. CDR3 coding DNA: TGTGCCAGCAGCTTAAGAGCGACGTCCTACAATGAGCAGTTCTTC. Translating it yields CASSLRATSYNEQFF. V gene TRBV7-9 combines with J gene TRBJ2-1; D is undetermined. CDR3 length equals 15 residues. CDR1 and CDR2 from the germline V gene are SEHNR and FQNEAQ (reference sequence). The V gene lost 2 bases and the J gene lost 1 base, with 9 bases spanning the gap. Filled out from reference TRBV7-9 and TRBJ2-1, the complete variable domain reads DTGVSQNPRHKITKRGQNVTFRCDPISEHNRLYWYRQTLGQGPEFLTYFQNEAQLEKSRLLSDRFSAERPKGSFSTLEIQRTEQGDSAMYLCASSLRATSYNEQFFGPGTRLTVL.

This chain joins TRBV19 and TRBJ1-5; 10 bases match TRBD1. J lost 3 bases, V lost 8 bases, and 10 bases had no gene match. Germline values: CDR1 LNHDA, CDR2 SQIVND (reference sequence). This CDR3 contains 16 residues. CDR3 nucleotide sequence: TGTGCCAGTTACCCCCGGGACAGGGGAACCAATCAGCCCCAGCATTTT. Its protein is CASYPRDRGTNQPQHF. Combining the CDR3 with reference TRBV19 and TRBJ1-5 gives the whole variable domain DGGITQSPKYLFRKEGQNVTLSCEQNLNHDAMYWYRQDPGQGLRLIYYSQIVNDFQKGDIAEGYSVSREKKESFPLTVTSAQKNPTAFYLCASYPRDRGTNQPQHFGDGTRLSIL.

This clone was detected only a few times. The chain joins TRBV30 to TRBJ1-6; D not resolved. V lost 2 bases, J lost 7 bases, and 9 bases lay in between. This CDR3 is 13 amino acids long. CDR1 is GTSNPN and CDR2 is SVGIG in the germline V gene (reference sequence). For the CDR3, the DNA is TGTGCCTGGAGTACGGGTTGGAATTCACCCCTCCACTTT. As protein: CAWSTGWNSPLHF.

This clone was found a few times. The V gene is TRBV27, the J gene TRBJ1-2; the match to TRBD1 covers 10 bases. This CDR3 comprises 15 residues. The V segment lost 2 bases and the J segment 2 bases; nucleotides outside the gene matches: 2. Germline V gene data show CDR1 as MNHEY and CDR2 as SMNVEV (reference sequence). CDR3 in DNA: TGTGCCAGCAGTTTAAAGGGACAGGGGAACTATGGCTACACCTTC. Translating it yields CASSLKGQGNYGYTF.

This clone was recorded a few times. V usage is TRBV5-6 and J usage is TRBJ2-5, with D tentatively TRBD1 or TRBD2 (5 bases each). V shed 7 bases and J shed 5 bases, with 12 bases lying between them. CDR3 size: 12 residues. Germline CDR1 is SGHDT and CDR2 is YYEEEE. CDR3 amino acids: CASGTSGETQYF. CDR3 in DNA: TGTGCCAGCGGGACCAGTGGGGAGACCCAGTACTTC.

J is TRBJ2-5 and V is TRBV9; 9 nucleotides match TRBD2. Looked up from germline, CDR1 is SGDLS and CDR2 is YYNGEE. The CDR3 has 16 residues. Trimming cost V 4 bases and J 2 bases; bases outside gene matches: 9. CDR3 amino acids: CASSSGLADGQETQYF. In DNA, the CDR3 is TGTGCCAGCAGCTCGGGACTAGCCGACGGACAAGAGACCCAGTACTTC.

Concerning this clone: One end of the junction does not line up with germline, which may come from a read error. The V and J genes are TRBV6-1 and TRBJ2-1, with D perhaps matching TRBD2 (5 bases). Germline V gene lookup returns CDR1 MNHNS and CDR2 SASEGT. The CDR3 is 17 residues long. CDR3 sequence reads: CAISVQRDSETNNEQFF. Written as DNA, the CDR3 is TGTGCCATCAGTGTCCAACGAGATAGCGAAACCAACAATGAGCAGTTCTTC.

CDR3 region: CASILAGGPLSEQFF. The CDR3 DNA is TGTGCCAGTATCTTAGCGGGGGGGCCGTTAAGTGAGCAGTTCTTC. The chain combines TRBV19 with TRBJ2-1, with 11 bases that match TRBD2. The junction had 11 bases not matched to a gene; V was cut back by 7 bases and J by 9 bases. The CDR3 spans 15 residues. Germline V lookup: CDR1 LNHDA, CDR2 SQIVND (reference sequence). The full variable domain, completed using reference TRBV19 and TRBJ2-1, is DGGITQSPKYLFRKEGQNVTLSCEQNLNHDAMYWYRQDPGQGLRLIYYSQIVNDFQKGDIAEGYSVSREKKESFPLTVTSAQKNPTAFYLCASILAGGPLSEQFFGPGTRLTVL.

This clone was recorded a few times. The chain carries TRBV7-8 and TRBJ1-2; D is perhaps TRBD1 (5 bases). The V and J ends lost 2 bases and 4 bases respectively, with 8 bases between them. The CDR3 is made up of 13 amino acids. The V gene's germline CDR1 is SGHVS and CDR2 FQNEAQ. The CDR3, as DNA: TGTGCCAGCAGCTTAATGGGGGGCTATGGCTACACCTTC. This encodes CASSLMGGYGYTF.

This clone was counted a few times. V gene TRBV5-1 combines with J gene TRBJ2-3, with TRBD2 matching over 13 bases. The CDR3 spans 15 residues. J lost 8 bases, V lost 2 bases, and 5 bases had no gene match. Germline V gene sequence: CDR1 SGHRS, CDR2 YFSETQ. The CDR3 region is CASSLGTSGAGTQYF. In DNA, the CDR3 is TGCGCCAGCAGCTTAGGGACTAGCGGGGCTGGTACGCAGTATTTT. Full variable domain (outside the CDR3, taken from reference TRBV5-1 and TRBJ2-3): KAGVTQTPRYLIKTRGQQVTLSCSPISGHRSVSWYQQTPGQGLQFLFEYFSETQRNKGNFPGRFSGRQFSNSRSEMNVSTLELGDSALYLCASSLGTSGAGTQYFGPGTRLTVL.

This clone was found a few times. This sample includes further DNA sequences coding for the same CDR3. The rearrangement joins TRBV7-6 to TRBJ1-6; D gene uncertain. This CDR3 region has 15 residues. V lost 1 base, J lost 0 bases, and 4 bases lay in between. Looked up from germline, CDR1 is SGHVS and CDR2 is FNYEAQ. The CDR3: CASSLGSSYNSPLHF. Written as DNA, the CDR3 is TGTGCCAGCAGCTTAGGGAGCTCCTATAATTCACCCCTCCACTTT.

The V call is TRBV29-1, the J call TRBJ2-1; the D gene could be TRBD1 or TRBD2 (5 bases each). The CDR3 has 13 amino acids. CDR1 is SQVTM, CDR2 ANQGSEA, per germline. Trimming shortened V by 0 bases and J by 8 bases, and 11 bases separated the two germline ends. This CDR3 reads CSVEDLGVHEQFF. The CDR3 region has the DNA TGCAGCGTTGAAGATCTGGGGGTGCATGAGCAGTTCTTC.

The chain links TRBV27 to TRBJ2-7; 7 positions match TRBD1. The V and J ends lost 5 bases and 0 bases, in that order; junction bases with no gene match: 10. CDR1 is MNHEY and CDR2 is SMNVEV in the germline V gene (reference sequence). There are 16 residues in the CDR3. The CDR3 reads CASSVDRVPSSYEQYF. The DNA for the CDR3 is TGTGCCAGCAGTGTCGACAGGGTACCCAGCTCCTACGAGCAGTACTTC.

V gene TRBV2 combines with J gene TRBJ1-1; no firm D call. Trimming removed 5 bases from V and 0 bases from J, with 7 bases in between. Germline-derived CDR1 and CDR2 are SNHLY and FYNNEI. This CDR3 has 13 amino acids. DNA for the CDR3: TGTGCCAGCAGTAGTGGGATGAACACTGAAGCTTTCTTT. This sequence encodes CASSSGMNTEAFF.

A remark on this clone: The same CDR3 also results from other DNA sequences found in this sample. The chain couples TRBV10-3 to TRBJ2-5; no firm D call. Germline CDR1 ENHRY, CDR2 SYGVKD. V shed 3 bases and J shed 2 bases, with 4 bases lying between them. The CDR3 has 12 amino acids. The CDR3 loop reads CAISEGQETQYF. DNA for the CDR3: TGTGCCATCAGTGAAGGTCAAGAGACCCAGTACTTC.

This clone turned up a few times. The chain carries TRBV7-2 and TRBJ2-5; 7 nucleotides line up with TRBD1. With 5 bases clipped from V and 5 bases from J, the junction kept 8 bases outside the gene matches. The CDR3 has 14 amino acids. The V gene's germline CDR1 is SGHTA and CDR2 FQGNSA. CDR3: CASSPRQGGETQYF. DNA for the CDR3: TGTGCCAGCAGCCCCCGACAGGGTGGCGAGACCCAGTACTTC.

Here the CDR3 reads CASRDFWAGANVLTF. CDR3 sequence (DNA): TGTGCCAGTAGGGATTTTTGGGCTGGGGCCAACGTCCTGACTTTC. V is TRBV19 and J is TRBJ2-6; D not resolved. Germline V gives CDR1 LNHDA, CDR2 SQIVND (reference sequence). CDR3 length: 15 residues. V dropped 6 bases and J dropped 2 bases, with 11 bases sitting between them.